The rows below give T cell receptor beta chains drawn from one sample of a study of CD8 T cells in ankylosing spondylitis. Via MiXCR, TCRdb re-called the 5' RACE reads, giving one row per CDR3 protein. The sample lists approximately 140,000 distinct CDR3 sequences; under 20% were seen once. The sample consisted of blood, either unsorted or a sorted T cell fraction (not recorded which). The receptors derive from a male donor with ankylosing spondylitis. The CDR3 runs from the conserved cysteine through the conserved F or W. Each record gives: D gene, V gene, clone size, J gene, CDR3 protein, CDR3 DNA. A D gene is named only where the DNA matches it firmly. Clone size is given for some rows only: seen once, a few or many times, or a class if the clone is expanded.

.,TRBV4-1,.,TRBJ1-2,CASSPFRPGQGGYTF,TGCGCCAGCAGCCCATTTAGGCCCGGTCAGGGTGGCTACACCTTC
.,TRBV20-1,few,TRBJ2-5,CSARVGGETQYF,TGCAGTGCTAGAGTTGGGGGAGAGACCCAGTACTTC
.,TRBV29-1,few,TRBJ1-2,CSVAVMGGYTF,TGCAGCGTTGCCGTCATGGGAGGCTACACCTTC
.,TRBV7-6,.,TRBJ2-7,CASSLDRDFEQYF,TGTGCCAGCAGCTTAGACAGGGACTTCGAGCAGTACTTC
.,TRBV7-9,.,TRBJ2-5,CASSLISVYQETQYF,TGTGCCAGCAGCTTAATTTCGGTCTACCAAGAGACCCAGTACTTC
.,TRBV27,few,TRBJ2-1,CASSLRASYNEQFF,TGTGCCAGCAGTTTACGGGCCAGTTACAATGAGCAGTTCTTC
.,TRBV5-1,many,TRBJ2-4,CASSLALGLRAKNIQYF,TGCGCCAGCAGCTTGGCATTGGGACTGAGAGCCAAAAACATTCAGTACTTC
TRBD2,TRBV4-1,.,TRBJ2-7,CASSQGVSGRGEQYF,TGCGCCAGCAGCCAAGGGGTTAGCGGGAGAGGCGAGCAGTACTTC
TRBD2,TRBV2,.,TRBJ2-1,CASSESGLAGRDEQFF,TGTGCCAGCAGTGAATCTGGACTAGCGGGAAGGGATGAGCAGTTCTTC
TRBD2,TRBV20-1,few,TRBJ2-7,CSASSLAGSTVYEQYF,TGCAGTGCTAGTTCTCTAGCGGGGTCTACAGTCTACGAGCAGTACTTC
TRBD2,TRBV20-1,.,TRBJ2-5,CSARTSGVGETQYF,TGCAGTGCTAGAACTAGCGGTGTCGGGGAGACCCAGTACTTC
.,TRBV7-9,.,TRBJ2-1,CASSLALLGLQNEQFF,TGTGCCAGCAGCTTAGCGCTGCTCGGACTACAGAATGAGCAGTTCTTC
.,TRBV2,.,TRBJ2-5,CASSEAERPIQKKETQYF,TGTGCCAGCAGTGAAGCGGAGCGGCCAATACAGAAAAAAGAGACCCAGTACTTC
.,TRBV13,.,TRBJ2-5,CASSLGRKKETQYF,TGTGCCAGCAGCCTGGGAAGAAAGAAAGAGACCCAGTACTTC
.,TRBV5-1,few,TRBJ2-7,CASSSHGGARDEQYF,TGCGCCAGCAGCTCCCACGGGGGAGCGAGGGACGAGCAGTACTTC
.,TRBV29-1,many,TRBJ2-7,CSGRDGHSYEQYF,TGCAGCGGACGGGACGGCCACTCCTACGAGCAGTACTTC
.,TRBV2,few,TRBJ2-7,CASSGGGVSYEQYF,TGTGCCAGCAGTGGTGGTGGAGTCTCCTACGAGCAGTACTTC
TRBD2,TRBV6-2/TRBV6-3,.,TRBJ2-1,CASSQRLAGGPGGYNEQFF,TGTGCCAGCAGCCAAAGACTAGCGGGAGGGCCTGGGGGCTACAATGAGCAGTTCTTC
.,TRBV6-5,.,TRBJ1-2,CASSYSPVNYGYTF,TGTGCCAGCAGTTACTCGCCAGTCAACTATGGCTACACCTTC
TRBD1,TRBV29-1,few,TRBJ1-1,CSVNTGDRGETEAFF,TGCAGCGTTAACACAGGAGACAGGGGAGAGACTGAAGCTTTCTTT
.,TRBV7-8,many,TRBJ2-7,CASSLVGDSNYEQYF,TGTGCCAGCAGCTTAGTAGGGGACTCAAACTACGAGCAGTACTTC
TRBD2,TRBV28,few,TRBJ2-2,CASSANLAGDGTGELFF,TGTGCCAGCAGTGCTAACTTAGCGGGAGATGGCACCGGGGAGCTGTTTTTT
.,TRBV27,.,TRBJ2-7,CASSSGGEQYF,TGTGCCAGCAGTTCAGGGGGGGAGCAGTACTTC
.,TRBV29-1,many,TRBJ2-7,CSVVATYLSYEQYF,TGCAGCGTTGTTGCCACTTACCTCTCCTACGAGCAGTACTTC
TRBD2,TRBV5-6,few,TRBJ2-7,CASTSLAVEQYF,TGTGCCAGCACCAGTCTAGCGGTCGAGCAGTACTTC
.,TRBV28,few,TRBJ2-2,CASFRGELFF,TGTGCCAGCTTCCGCGGGGAGCTGTTTTTT
.,TRBV9,few,TRBJ2-1,CASSEASPPTEQFF,TGTGCCAGCAGCGAGGCTAGTCCCCCCACTGAGCAGTTCTTC
.,TRBV7-2,.,TRBJ2-3,CASSLVGVADTQYF,TGTGCCAGCAGCTTGGTAGGGGTGGCAGATACGCAGTATTTT
.,TRBV24-1,.,TRBJ1-1,CATSDNRLGEAFF,TGTGCCACCAGTGATAACAGACTGGGAGAAGCTTTCTTT
.,TRBV5-6,few,TRBJ2-7,CASSLEEGVYEQYF,TGTGCCAGCAGCTTGGAAGAGGGGGTCTACGAGCAGTACTTC
.,TRBV20-1,few,TRBJ2-1,CSARHRGGSEQFF,TGCAGTGCTAGGCACAGGGGGGGGAGTGAGCAGTTCTTC
TRBD2,TRBV5-4,few,TRBJ2-3,CASRLLAAHGDTQYF,TGTGCCAGCAGGTTACTAGCGGCTCATGGGGATACGCAGTATTTT
.,TRBV19,.,TRBJ1-5,CASSHGRINQPQHF,TGTGCCAGTAGCCACGGACGGATTAATCAGCCCCAGCATTTT
.,TRBV7-9,few,TRBJ2-1,CASSATPGNEQFF,TGTGCCAGCAGCGCGACTCCGGGGAATGAGCAGTTCTTC
.,TRBV11-2,.,TRBJ2-5,CASRQGIQGTQYF,TGTGCCAGCAGGCAGGGGATTCAAGGGACCCAGTACTTC
TRBD1,TRBV15,.,TRBJ2-3,CATSSTPVQGVSDTQYF,TGTGCCACCAGTTCTACCCCGGTACAGGGGGTGTCAGATACGCAGTATTTT
.,TRBV28,few,TRBJ2-4,CASSEDGAKNIQYF,TGTGCCAGCAGTGAAGACGGAGCCAAAAACATTCAGTACTTC
.,TRBV6-1,.,TRBJ1-2,CASSEPGDNYGYTF,TGTGCCAGCAGTGAACCTGGGGACAACTATGGCTACACCTTC
.,TRBV12-3/TRBV12-4,few,TRBJ2-1,CASTAQGGRPYNEQFF,TGTGCCAGCACCGCCCAGGGGGGACGACCCTACAATGAGCAGTTCTTC
TRBD1,TRBV4-1,few,TRBJ2-7,CASSQTTGTGYEQYF,TGCGCCAGCAGCCAAACGACAGGGACGGGCTACGAGCAGTACTTC
.,TRBV7-9,.,TRBJ2-4,CASSLEQAKNIQYF,TGTGCCAGCAGCTTGGAACAGGCGAAAAACATTCAGTACTTC
.,TRBV11-2,few,TRBJ1-4,CASSLGGNEKLFF,TGTGCCAGCAGCTTGGGGGGTAATGAAAAACTGTTTTTT
.,TRBV9,.,TRBJ2-3,CASSVEPSQPADTQYF,TGTGCCAGCAGCGTAGAGCCCTCCCAGCCCGCAGATACGCAGTATTTT
TRBD2,TRBV9,few,TRBJ2-1,CASSVEGLSYNEQFF,TGTGCCAGCAGCGTAGAGGGACTATCTTACAATGAGCAGTTCTTC
.,TRBV28,.,TRBJ1-2,CASSLPERNYGYTF,TGTGCCAGCAGTTTACCCGAACGGAACTATGGCTACACCTTC
.,TRBV6-5,.,TRBJ2-5,CASSYSIGAGWETQYF,TGTGCCAGCAGTTACTCGATAGGGGCAGGGTGGGAGACCCAGTACTTC
TRBD2,TRBV28,.,TRBJ2-1,CASSGREGLEQFF,TGTGCCAGCAGTGGGCGGGAGGGCCTGGAGCAGTTCTTC